These T cell receptor beta chains were read from a single sample in a study of yellow fever vaccine responses in identical twins. One entry per CDR3 protein results from TCRdb running MiXCR on the RT-PCR reads. The table has about 9,000 distinct CDR3 sequences, approximately 88% seen once. Sequencing used T cells from blood (PBMCs), unsorted or a sorted subset (not recorded which), obtained before or after yellow fever vaccination (not recorded which). These receptors came from a young woman who received the yellow fever vaccine. Both conserved end residues are part of each CDR3. The D gene is left open where the match is weak. For some rows the clone size is stated as once, few or many, or as a class when expanded; others skip it.

v_gene	abundance	d_gene	j_gene	CDR3nt	CDR3aa
TRBV11-3	-	-	TRBJ2-7	TGTGCCAGCAGCCCCTCCTCTAGCGTCTCCTACGAGCAGTACTTC	CASSPSSSVSYEQYF
TRBV7-9	-	-	TRBJ1-3	TGTGCCAGCAGCACCAGGACAAAACCTCCTGGAAACACCATATATTTT	CASSTRTKPPGNTIYF
TRBV28	-	-	TRBJ2-1	TGTGCCAGCAGCCTACAGGGATTTATCTACAATGAGCAGTTCTTC	CASSLQGFIYNEQFF
TRBV11-2	once	-	TRBJ1-5	TGTGCCAGCAGCTTAGATGCGGCTCTAGGTGGTCAGCCCCAGCATTTT	CASSLDAALGGQPQHF
TRBV2	-	-	TRBJ2-2	TGTGCCAGCAGTGAGGGCAGAAATGCCGGGGAGCTGTTTTTT	CASSEGRNAGELFF
TRBV20-1	-	TRBD2	TRBJ2-1	TGCAGTGCTAGCCCTAGCGGTAGCTCCTACAATGAGCAGTTCTTC	CSASPSGSSYNEQFF
TRBV2	-	-	TRBJ2-4	TGTGCCAGCAGTGACGACCGGGGAGCCAAAAACATTCAGTACTTC	CASSDDRGAKNIQYF
TRBV10-3	once	-	TRBJ2-3	TGTGCCATCAGTGAGCTGACTACGCCGATGTCAGATACGCAGTATTTT	CAISELTTPMSDTQYF
TRBV20-1	-	-	TRBJ2-1	TGCAGTGCTAGAGATCTGCGGGTGCGCTACAATGAGCAGTTCTTC	CSARDLRVRYNEQFF
TRBV5-1	-	-	TRBJ2-2	TGCGCCAGCAAACGAGGGCCCGACACCGGGGAGCTGTTTTTT	CASKRGPDTGELFF
TRBV6-5	-	-	TRBJ2-1	TGTGCCAGCAGTTACTCGAGGACTGTTCCTCACAATGAGCAGTTCTTC	CASSYSRTVPHNEQFF
TRBV18	-	-	TRBJ2-7	TGTGCCAGCTCACCAAAGGGGAACACCTACGAGCAGTACTTC	CASSPKGNTYEQYF
TRBV28	-	-	TRBJ2-1	TGTGCCACAGATGCAGATTCCTACAATGAGCAGTTCTTC	CATDADSYNEQFF
TRBV18	-	-	TRBJ2-7	TGTGCCAGCTCACCATCGCTGCCGCACGAGCAGTACTTC	CASSPSLPHEQYF
TRBV28	-	-	TRBJ2-7	TGTGCCAGCAGTTACGACGGCTACGAGCAGTACTTC	CASSYDGYEQYF
TRBV4-1	-	TRBD1	TRBJ2-1	TGCGCCAGCAGCCGACCGGATACAGGGGTCTACAATGAGCAGTTCTTC	CASSRPDTGVYNEQFF
TRBV5-5	once	-	TRBJ2-3	TGTGCCAGCAGCGGATCAGCGGGTAGCACAGATACGCAGTATTTT	CASSGSAGSTDTQYF
TRBV5-1	-	TRBD2	TRBJ2-1	TGCGCCAGCAGCTTGGGACTAGCGGTACTATACAATGAGCAGTTCTTC	CASSLGLAVLYNEQFF
TRBV10-3	-	-	TRBJ2-7	TGTGCCATCCGATCGAATTTCGAGCAGTACTTC	CAIRSNFEQYF
TRBV2	-	TRBD1	TRBJ2-1	TGTGCCAGCAGTCATGGACAGGGTTTGTCAGGGCAGTTCTTC	CASSHGQGLSGQFF
TRBV11-3	few	-	TRBJ1-6	TGTGCCAGCAGCTTAGATCGGAATTCACCCCTCCACTTT	CASSLDRNSPLHF
TRBV2	-	-	TRBJ2-4	TGTGCCAGCAGTGATCCGGGTGGGGGAGCCAAAAACATTCAGTACTTC	CASSDPGGGAKNIQYF
TRBV5-1	once	TRBD2	TRBJ2-1	TGCGCCAGCAGCTACGATCTAGCGGGAGGATACAATGAGCAGTTCTTC	CASSYDLAGGYNEQFF
TRBV4-2	once	-	TRBJ1-6	TGTGCCAGCAGCCGGAGTGGACAAGATAATTCACCCCTCCACTTT	CASSRSGQDNSPLHF
TRBV23-1	few	TRBD1	TRBJ1-6	TGCGCCCGTACCGGACAGGATTTTTATAATTTACCCCTCCACTTT	CARTGQDFYNLPLHF
TRBV6-1	-	-	TRBJ1-6	TGTGCCAGCATCGCTTTCCAAGGAATCAGCTATAATTCACCCCTCCACTTT	CASIAFQGISYNSPLHF
TRBV5-1	-	-	TRBJ2-1	TGCGCCAGCGGTCAGGGTAGCAATGAGCAGTTCTTC	CASGQGSNEQFF
TRBV29-1	few	-	TRBJ2-1	TGCAGCGTTGTCTTTTGGGGGGCTGAGCAGTTCTTC	CSVVFWGAEQFF
TRBV18	-	-	TRBJ2-5	TGTGCCAGCTCACCATGGCGGCAAGAGACCCAGTACTTC	CASSPWRQETQYF
TRBV12-3/TRBV12-4	once	-	TRBJ1-1	TGTGCCAGCAGTTTAGGGGACACTGAAGCTTTCTTT	CASSLGDTEAFF
TRBV9	-	-	TRBJ2-1	TGTGCCAGCAGCGAAGGACTAACCTCCTACAATGAGCAGTTCTTC	CASSEGLTSYNEQFF
TRBV29-1	-	-	TRBJ2-3	TGCAGCGTTGAAGGAGGGGATACGCAGTATTTT	CSVEGGDTQYF
TRBV20-1	-	-	TRBJ1-2	TGCAGTGCTAGGTGGGGGGGGGTAGGATACTATGGCTACACCTTC	CSARWGGVGYYGYTF
TRBV15	once	-	TRBJ1-5	TGTGCCTCAGGAAATAGTCGTAATCAGCCCCAGCATTTT	CASGNSRNQPQHF
TRBV14	-	-	TRBJ2-3	TGTGCCAGCAGCCAAGTTCCAGATACGCAGTATTTT	CASSQVPDTQYF
TRBV13	few	-	TRBJ2-3	TGTGCCAGCACTCTTCAGGGGCTAGGTACAGATACGCAGTATTTT	CASTLQGLGTDTQYF
TRBV20-1	-	-	TRBJ2-1	TGCAGTGCTACACGACTAGTCTCCTACAATGAGCAGTTCTTC	CSATRLVSYNEQFF
TRBV4-1	-	TRBD2	TRBJ2-7	TGCGCCAGCAGCCAAGTTGGCGGGAGCTCCTACGAGCAGTACTTC	CASSQVGGSSYEQYF
TRBV13	-	TRBD1	TRBJ1-2	TGTGCCAGCAGCGGGACAGGGGTTGGCTACACCTTC	CASSGTGVGYTF
TRBV5-1	-	TRBD2	TRBJ2-3	TGCGCCAGCAGGGGTAGCGGGAGTGCAGGGAATACGCAGTATTTT	CASRGSGSAGNTQYF
TRBV29-1	-	-	TRBJ2-1	TGCAGCGTTGAAATGGGGGGCGCTGGCAATGAGCAGTTCTTC	CSVEMGGAGNEQFF